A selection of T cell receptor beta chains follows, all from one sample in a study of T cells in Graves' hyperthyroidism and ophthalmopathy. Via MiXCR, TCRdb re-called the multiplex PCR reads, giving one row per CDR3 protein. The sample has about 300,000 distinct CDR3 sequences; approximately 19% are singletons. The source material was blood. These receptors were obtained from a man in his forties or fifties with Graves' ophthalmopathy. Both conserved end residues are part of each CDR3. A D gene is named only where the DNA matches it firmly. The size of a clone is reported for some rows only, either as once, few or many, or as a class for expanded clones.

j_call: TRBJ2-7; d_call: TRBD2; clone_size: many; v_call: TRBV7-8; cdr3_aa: CASSSAGETYEQYF; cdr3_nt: TGTGCCAGCAGCTCAGCGGGGGAGACCTACGAGCAGTACTTC
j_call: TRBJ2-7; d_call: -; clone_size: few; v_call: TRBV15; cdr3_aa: CATSSQGFREQYF; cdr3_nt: TGTGCCACCAGCAGCCAGGGGTTTAGGGAGCAGTACTTC
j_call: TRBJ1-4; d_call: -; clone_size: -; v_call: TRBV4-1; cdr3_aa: CASSPSLRGGEKLFF; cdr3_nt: TGCGCCAGCAGCCCCTCGCTGCGGGGTGGTGAAAAACTGTTTTTT
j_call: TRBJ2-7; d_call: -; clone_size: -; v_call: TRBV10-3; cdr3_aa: CAISESKEIYEQYF; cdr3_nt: TGTGCCATCAGTGAGTCGAAAGAAATCTACGAGCAGTACTTC
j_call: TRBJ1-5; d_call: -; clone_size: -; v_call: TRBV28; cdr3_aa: CASSFRRETNQPQHF; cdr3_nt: TGTGCCAGCAGTTTCCGCAGGGAAACCAATCAGCCCCAGCATTTT
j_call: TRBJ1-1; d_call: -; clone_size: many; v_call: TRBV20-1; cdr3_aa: CSAYSEAKFSAFF; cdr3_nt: TGCAGTGCTTATTCAGAGGCCAAGTTTTCGGCTTTCTTT
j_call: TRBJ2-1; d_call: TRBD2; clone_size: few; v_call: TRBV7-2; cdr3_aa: CASSYQGLVWSYNEQFF; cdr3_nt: TGTGCCAGCAGCTATCAGGGACTAGTATGGTCCTACAATGAGCAGTTCTTC
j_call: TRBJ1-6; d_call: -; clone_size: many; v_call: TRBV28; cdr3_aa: CASREGNNSPLHF; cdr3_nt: TGTGCCAGCCGGGAGGGTAATAATTCACCCCTCCACTTT
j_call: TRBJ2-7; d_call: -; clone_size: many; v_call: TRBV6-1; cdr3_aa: CASSSSGGYEQYF; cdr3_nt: TGTGCCAGCAGTAGCTCAGGAGGCTACGAGCAGTACTTC
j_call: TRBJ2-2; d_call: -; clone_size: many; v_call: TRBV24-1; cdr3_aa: CATSDPSRGTGELFF; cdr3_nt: TGTGCCACCAGTGACCCCAGTCGGGGGACCGGGGAGCTGTTTTTT
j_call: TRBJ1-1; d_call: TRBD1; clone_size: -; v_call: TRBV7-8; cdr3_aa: CASSRRTGGLNTEAFF; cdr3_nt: TGTGCCAGCAGCCGTCGGACAGGGGGATTGAACACTGAAGCTTTCTTT
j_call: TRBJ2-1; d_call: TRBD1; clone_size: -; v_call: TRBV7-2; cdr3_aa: CASSLWGQLEYNEQFF; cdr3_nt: TGTGCCAGCAGCCTATGGGGACAGTTGGAGTACAATGAGCAGTTCTTC
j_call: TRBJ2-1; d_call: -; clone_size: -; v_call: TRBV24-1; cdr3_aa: CATSDFGRNNEQFF; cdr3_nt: TGTGCCACCAGTGATTTCGGACGGAACAATGAGCAGTTCTTC
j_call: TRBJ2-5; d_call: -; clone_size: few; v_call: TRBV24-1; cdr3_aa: CATSDKGWETQYF; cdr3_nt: TGTGCCACCAGTGACAAGGGGTGGGAGACCCAGTACTTC
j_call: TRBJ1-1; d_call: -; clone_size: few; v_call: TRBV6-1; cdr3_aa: CASSQTRPAMNTEAFF; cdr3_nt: TGTGCCAGCAGTCAAACCAGGCCTGCCATGAACACTGAAGCTTTCTTT
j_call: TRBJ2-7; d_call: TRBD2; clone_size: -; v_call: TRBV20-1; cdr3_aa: CSASGRAPEQYF; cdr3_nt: TGCAGTGCTAGCGGGAGGGCTCCCGAGCAGTACTTC
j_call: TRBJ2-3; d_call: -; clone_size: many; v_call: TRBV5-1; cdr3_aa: CASSPQKVADTQYF; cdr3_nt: TGCGCCAGCAGCCCTCAGAAGGTAGCAGATACGCAGTATTTT
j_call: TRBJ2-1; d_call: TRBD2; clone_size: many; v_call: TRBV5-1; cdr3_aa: CASSPGLIHNEQFF; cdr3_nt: TGCGCCAGCAGCCCGGGACTAATACACAATGAGCAGTTCTTC
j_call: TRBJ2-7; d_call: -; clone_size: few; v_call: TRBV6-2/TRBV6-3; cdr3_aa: CAIRIDGGHYEQYF; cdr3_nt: TGTGCCATCAGAATAGATGGGGGGCACTACGAGCAGTACTTC
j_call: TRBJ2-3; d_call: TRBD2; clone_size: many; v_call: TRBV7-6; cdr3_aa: CASSLAGGLSGTDTQYF; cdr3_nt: TGTGCCAGCAGCTTAGCTGGGGGACTATCAGGCACAGATACGCAGTATTTT
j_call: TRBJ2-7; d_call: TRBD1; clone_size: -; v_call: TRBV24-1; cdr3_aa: CATSESRGGFNEQYF; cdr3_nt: TGTGCCACCAGTGAGAGTCGAGGGGGCTTCAACGAGCAGTACTTC
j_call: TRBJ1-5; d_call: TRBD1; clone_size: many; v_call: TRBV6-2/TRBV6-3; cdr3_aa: CASSTDRGLGQPQHF; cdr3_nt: TGTGCCAGCAGTACTGACAGGGGGCTGGGACAGCCCCAGCATTTT
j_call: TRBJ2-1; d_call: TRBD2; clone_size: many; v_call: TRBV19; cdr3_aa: CASAPGRGSNEQFF; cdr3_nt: TGTGCCAGTGCACCAGGGAGGGGAAGTAATGAGCAGTTCTTC
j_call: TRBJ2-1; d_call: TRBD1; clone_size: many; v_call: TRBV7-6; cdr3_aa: CASRGQGSYNEQFF; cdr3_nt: TGTGCCAGCAGGGGACAGGGGTCCTACAATGAGCAGTTCTTC
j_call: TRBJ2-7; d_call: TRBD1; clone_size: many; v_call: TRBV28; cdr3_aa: CASSAYGTGGGYEQYF; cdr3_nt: TGTGCCAGCAGTGCCTACGGGACAGGGGGCGGGTACGAGCAGTACTTC
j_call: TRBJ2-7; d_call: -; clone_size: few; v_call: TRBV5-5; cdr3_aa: CASSSTGTVYEQYF; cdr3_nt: TGTGCCAGCAGCTCTACCGGGACCGTCTACGAGCAGTACTTC
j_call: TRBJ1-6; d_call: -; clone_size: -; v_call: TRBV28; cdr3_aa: CAGRGHDNSPLHF; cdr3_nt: TGTGCCGGCCGTGGACACGATAATTCACCCCTCCACTTT
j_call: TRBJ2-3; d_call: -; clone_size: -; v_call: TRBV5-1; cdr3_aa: CASSLAATSSTDTQYF; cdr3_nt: TGCGCCAGCAGCTTGGCCGCGACATCTAGCACAGATACGCAGTATTTT
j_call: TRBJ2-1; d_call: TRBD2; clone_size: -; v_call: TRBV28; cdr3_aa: CARSPPLAALGNDEQFF; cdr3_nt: TGTGCCCGCAGTCCTCCTCTAGCGGCTCTAGGGAACGATGAGCAGTTCTTC
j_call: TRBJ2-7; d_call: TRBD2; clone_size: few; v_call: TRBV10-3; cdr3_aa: CAIKGTSGRPPYEQYF; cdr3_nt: TGTGCCATCAAGGGGACTAGCGGGAGGCCTCCCTACGAGCAGTACTTC
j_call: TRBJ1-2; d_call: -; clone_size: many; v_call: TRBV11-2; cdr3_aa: CASSFRQDGYTF; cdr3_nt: TGTGCCAGCAGCTTCCGACAGGATGGCTACACCTTC
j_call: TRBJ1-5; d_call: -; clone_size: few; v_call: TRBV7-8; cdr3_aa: CASSIQGNNQPQHF; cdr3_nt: TGTGCCAGCAGCATACAGGGAAATAATCAGCCCCAGCATTTT
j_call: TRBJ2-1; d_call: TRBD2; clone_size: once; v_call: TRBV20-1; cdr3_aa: CSTSGNEQFF; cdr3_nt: TGCAGTACTAGCGGAAATGAGCAGTTCTTC
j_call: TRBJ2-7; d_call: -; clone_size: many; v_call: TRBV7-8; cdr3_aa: CASSHGSYEQYF; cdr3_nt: TGTGCCAGCAGCCACGGGTCTTACGAGCAGTACTTC
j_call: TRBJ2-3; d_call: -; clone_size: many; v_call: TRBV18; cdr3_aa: CASSPGHHTADTQYF; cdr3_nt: TGTGCCAGCTCACCAGGGCATCACACGGCAGATACGCAGTATTTT